What follows are 27 T cell receptor beta chains derived from one specimen sequenced in a study of OX40 agonist ivuxolimab in advanced cancers. Libraries were prepared by immunoSEQ multiplex PCR; TCRdb keeps only in-frame clonotypes and omits some of them. This table holds approximately 77,000 clones, approximately 92% found once. This material consisted of CD4+ or CD8+ T cells sorted from blood, taken in a trial of the OX40 agonist ivuxolimab. Every receptor here comes from an adult with an advanced solid tumor such as melanoma, head and neck, liver or kidney cancer.

The chain recombines TRBV11-2 with TRBJ1-1; D is unresolved. V lost 0 bases to trimming and J lost 4 bases, with 6 bases between them. The CDR3 spans 13 residues. From germline, CDR1 is SGHAT and CDR2 FQNNGV. The CDR3 region is CASSLEGSTEAFF. The CDR3, as DNA: TGTGCCAGCAGCTTAGAGGGATCCACTGAAGCTTTCTTT.

The chain combines TRBV18 with TRBJ1-4; 7 positions agree with TRBD1. The CDR3 spans 14 residues. Per the germline V gene, CDR1 is KGHSH and CDR2 is LQKENI. V lost 3 bases, J lost 5 bases, and 3 bases stayed unmatched. The CDR3: CASSPSRGNEKLFF. CDR3 DNA: TGTGCCAGCTCACCGAGCAGGGGGAATGAAAAACTGTTTTTT.

The V and J genes are TRBV14 and TRBJ2-3; the match to TRBD2 covers 10 bases. The CDR3 consists of 23 residues. V was clipped by 4 bases and J by 4 bases; unmatched bases: 29. Germline loops: CDR1 SGHDN, CDR2 FVKESK. The CDR3 is CASSLMGGHAGAGDLAGADTQYF. The CDR3 DNA follows: TGTGCCAGCAGCCTCATGGGAGGACACGCCGGGGCGGGGGATCTAGCGGGAGCAGATACGCAGTATTTT.

The sample holds one count of this clone. The gene calls are TRBV29-1 and TRBJ2-5; either TRBD1 or TRBD2 may supply D (5 bases each). Germline V gene data show CDR1 as SQVTM and CDR2 as ANQGSEA. This CDR3 contains 13 residues. Trimming cost V 3 bases and J 1 base, with 9 bases left between them. Here the CDR3 DNA reads TGCAGCGTTGATTCGGGGCCCCAAGAGACCCAGTACTTC. Translated: CSVDSGPQETQYF.

The gene calls are TRBV28 and TRBJ1-2; possible D gene TRBD1, 6 bases. The V and J ends lost 4 bases and 8 bases respectively, with 20 bases between them. The CDR3 is 15 residues long. Per the germline V gene, CDR1 is MDHEN and CDR2 is SYDVKM. The CDR3: CASSYGGALPLGYTF. The CDR3 nucleotides are TGTGCCAGCAGTTATGGGGGGGCCCTTCCCTTGGGCTACACCTTC.

V usage is TRBV7-2 and J usage is TRBJ1-3; weak D call: TRBD1 (5 bases). This CDR3 contains 15 residues. Germline-derived CDR1 and CDR2 are SGHTA and FQGNSA. Trimming took 3 bases from V and 4 from J, leaving 13 bases between them. Here the CDR3 DNA reads TGTGCCAGCAGCTTGGGGCTAGGGTCAGGAAACACCATATATTTT. Translated: CASSLGLGSGNTIYF.

The V gene is TRBV7-2, the J gene TRBJ2-3; maybe TRBD2 (6 bases). The CDR3 loop spans 12 amino acids. The germline CDR1 and CDR2 sequences are SGHTA and FQGNSA. V was cut by 6 bases and J by 5 bases, with 9 bases left in between. CDR3 sequence (DNA): TGTGCCAGCAGGCGGGACGTAGATACGCAGTATTTT. Protein sequence: CASRRDVDTQYF.

This chain connects TRBV19 to TRBJ1-3, with D maybe TRBD1 (5 bases). Per germline, CDR1 LNHDA and CDR2 SQIVND (reference sequence). The CDR3 extends over 14 amino acids. V lost 3 bases, J lost 1 base, and 7 bases lay in between. The chain's CDR3 is CASSMGTSGNTIYF. The DNA of the CDR3 is TGTGCCAGTAGTATGGGGACGTCTGGAAACACCATATATTTT.

The CDR3 region is CASSRDIGEETQYF. The CDR3 DNA reads as TGTGCCAGCAGCAGAGACATAGGGGAAGAGACCCAGTACTTC. The rearrangement joins TRBV2 to TRBJ2-7; tentatively, D is TRBD1 (5 bases). TRBJ2-5 explains the end of the DNA better; the J call may be wrong. Germline V gene lookup returns CDR1 SNHLY and CDR2 FYNNEI. The CDR3 runs 14 residues.

V gene TRBV9 combines with J gene TRBJ2-3; 12 nucleotides line up with TRBD2. With V trimmed by 3 bases and J by 0 bases, 11 bases remained unmatched. In germline, CDR1 is SGDLS, CDR2 YYNGEE. CDR3 length: 19 residues. The CDR3 spells CASSDPGTSGSWSTDTQYF. The CDR3 nucleotides are TGTGCCAGCAGCGACCCAGGGACTAGCGGGTCCTGGAGCACAGATACGCAGTATTTT.

This clone was counted a few times. The V call is TRBV9, the J call TRBJ1-1; D ambiguous. This CDR3 spans 14 amino acids. V dropped 3 bases and J dropped 1 base, with 10 bases sitting between them. Germline V gene data show CDR1 as SGDLS and CDR2 as YYNGEE. DNA of the CDR3: TGTGCCAGCAGCGCAAAGGGTTGGAACACTGAAGCTTTCTTT. This sequence encodes CASSAKGWNTEAFF.

The chain links TRBV9 to TRBJ1-4; 10 bases agree with TRBD1. V shed 3 bases and J 4 bases; nucleotides not matched to a gene: 12. The V gene's germline CDR1 is SGDLS and CDR2 YYNGEE. CDR3 size: 18 residues. The CDR3 bases are TGTGCCAGCAGCGCCCGGGACAGGGGTGGTATCGGTAATGAAAAACTGTTTTTT. Protein product: CASSARDRGGIGNEKLFF.

The chain employs TRBV15 and TRBJ2-3, with D uncertain. The CDR3 runs to 15 residues. Trimming left V 1 base short and J 4 bases short, with 12 bases between. The germline V gene encodes CDR1 LNHNV and CDR2 YYDKDF (reference sequence). CDR3 coding DNA: TGTGCCACCAGCAGAGTGGGGATTGGCCCAGATACGCAGTATTTT. Protein sequence: CATSRVGIGPDTQYF.

The count of this clone is one. The chain links TRBV7-3 to TRBJ2-1, with TRBD1 matching over 8 bases. Germline CDR1 and CDR2: SGHTA and FQGTGA. J was trimmed by 4 bases and V by 5 bases; bases with no gene match: 4. This CDR3 is 14 amino acids long. CDR3 residues: CASSPGGAYNEQFF. Here the CDR3 DNA reads TGTGCCAGCAGCCCAGGGGGCGCGTACAATGAGCAGTTCTTC.

V is TRBV9 and J is TRBJ2-3, with a weak D call TRBD1 (5 bases). V lost 0 bases to trimming and J lost 2 bases, with 7 bases between them. In germline, CDR1 is SGDLS, CDR2 YYNGEE. The CDR3 length is 14 residues. CDR3 amino acids: CASSVEDTTDTQYF. Here the CDR3 DNA reads TGTGCCAGCAGCGTAGAGGACACCACAGATACGCAGTATTTT.

This sequence joins TRBV4-3 and TRBJ2-3, with D tentatively TRBD1 or TRBD2 (5 bases each). CDR1 is LGHNA, CDR2 YSLEER, per germline. V lost 1 base and J lost 0, with 17 bases in between. The length of the CDR3 is 18 residues. The CDR3 protein is CASSQGRRDASSTDTQYF. The CDR3 DNA is TGCGCCAGCAGCCAAGGCCGCCGGGACGCATCTAGCACAGATACGCAGTATTTT.

This chain connects TRBV12-5 to TRBJ2-1; 10 bases align to TRBD2. V was pared by 0 bases and J by 3 bases, with 8 bases of the junction left unmatched. Germline CDR1 LGHNT, CDR2 FRNRAP. The CDR3 is 18 amino acids. The CDR3 region has the DNA TGTGCTAGTGGTTTGGTCGATCTAGCGGGAGTTGTCTACAATGAGCAGTTCTTC. Its translation is CASGLVDLAGVVYNEQFF.

The chain is built from TRBV10-3 and TRBJ1-3; 8 bases align to TRBD1. From germline, CDR1 is ENHRY and CDR2 SYGVKD. V lost 6 bases, J lost 0 bases, and 4 bases stayed unmatched. The CDR3 has 15 amino acids. CDR3 protein: CAISRDRSSGNTIYF. As DNA, the CDR3 is TGTGCCATCAGCCGGGACAGGAGCTCTGGAAACACCATATATTTT.

The genes are TRBV5-5 and TRBJ2-2, with a weak D call TRBD2 (5 bases). CDR1 SGHKS and CDR2 YYEKEE come from the germline V gene (reference sequence). The V and J ends lost 5 bases and 7 bases respectively, with 15 bases between them. This CDR3 contains 14 residues. The CDR3 loop reads CASRQLGNLGELFF. The CDR3 DNA reads as TGTGCCAGCAGACAACTAGGAAATCTCGGGGAGCTGTTTTTT.

A few counts support this clone. This chain joins TRBV5-1 and TRBJ1-1, with D tentatively TRBD1 (6 bases). V was cut by 1 base and J by 5 bases, with 15 bases left in between. Germline CDR1 and CDR2: SGHRS and YFSETQ. The CDR3 consists of 15 residues. The CDR3 bases are TGCGCCAGCAGCTTGACAGGGTACCCGGGGACTGAAGCTTTCTTT. Encoded protein: CASSLTGYPGTEAFF. Complete variable domain (other parts from reference TRBV5-1 and TRBJ1-1): KAGVTQTPRYLIKTRGQQVTLSCSPISGHRSVSWYQQTPGQGLQFLFEYFSETQRNKGNFPGRFSGRQFSNSRSEMNVSTLELGDSALYLCASSLTGYPGTEAFFGQGTRLTVV.

This clone appeared a single time. The chain links TRBV4-1 to TRBJ1-3; D unresolved. Germline assignment: CDR1 MGHRA and CDR2 YSYEKL. Between the trimmed V and J ends, which lost 1 base and 4 bases, there was a span of 8 bases. This CDR3 comprises 14 residues. The CDR3 coding sequence is TGCGCCAGCAGCCAAGCTGGATCCGGAAACACCATATATTTT. The encoded protein is CASSQAGSGNTIYF.

Comment on this clone: One junction end disagrees with the germline gene, perhaps due to a read error. CDR3 in amino acids: CASSPRTGGVDTQYF. The CDR3 nucleotides are TGTGCTAGCAGCCCACGGACAGGGGGCGTAGATACGCAGTATTTT. This chain connects TRBV7-7 to TRBJ2-3; 11 bases line up with TRBD1. Germline CDR1 SSHAT, CDR2 FNYEAQ (reference sequence). CDR3 length equals 15 residues.

V gene TRBV15 combines with J gene TRBJ1-1; D remains ambiguous. Germline V gene sequence: CDR1 LNHNV, CDR2 YYDKDF (reference sequence). The ends were cut back, 1 base at V and 1 base at J, with 10 bases in the middle. The CDR3 loop spans 15 amino acids. The CDR3 region has the DNA TGTGCCACCAGCAGAGCCGGCGGATCGAACACTGAAGCTTTCTTT. Translated: CATSRAGGSNTEAFF.

This chain links TRBV5-6 with TRBJ1-2; 7 nucleotides line up with TRBD1. This CDR3 region has 14 residues. Trimming cost V 3 bases and J 3 bases; bases outside gene matches: 5. Germline V gives CDR1 SGHDT, CDR2 YYEEEE. The CDR3 DNA is TGTGCCAGCAGCTCACAGGGGAGGGACTATGGCTACACCTTC. It is translated as CASSSQGRDYGYTF.

The chain recombines TRBV6-6 with TRBJ1-5, with D hard to call. This CDR3 contains 14 residues. The ends were cut back, 2 bases at V and 3 bases at J, with 8 bases in the middle. Germline values: CDR1 MNHNY, CDR2 SVGAGI (reference sequence). CDR3 in amino acids: CASSYRVDNQPQHF. The CDR3 coding sequence is TGTGCCAGCAGTTACCGGGTGGACAATCAGCCCCAGCATTTT.

The chain has TRBV10-3 and TRBJ2-7, with D possibly TRBD2 on 7 matching bases. V lost 2 bases and J lost 1, with 15 bases in between. This CDR3 is 16 amino acids long. Germline V CDR1 and CDR2: ENHRY, SYGVKD. The CDR3 sequence is CAISERGEGTSYEQYF. CDR3 nucleotides: TGTGCCATCAGTGAGAGGGGGGAGGGGACTTCCTACGAGCAGTACTTC.

The gene calls are TRBV11-3 and TRBJ2-5; D not resolved. Germline V gene lookup returns CDR1 SGHNT and CDR2 YENEEA. The CDR3 sequence is 15 residues long. The V end lost 5 bases, the J end lost 1 base, and 14 bases lay between the germline ends. The CDR3 loop reads CASSRTDGTQETQYF. For the CDR3, the DNA is TGTGCCAGCAGCCGGACGGACGGAACCCAAGAGACCCAGTACTTC.